This TCR beta chain was captured by sequencing in a study of blood T cell repertoires in COVID-19. Germline CDR1 SGHAT, CDR2 FQDESV (reference sequence). V was shortened by 5 bases and J by 7 bases, with 14 bases between the two germline ends. The CDR3 length is 13 residues. TCRdb keeps only in-frame clones here, not all; method: immunoSEQ multiplex PCR. Among about 370,000 clones listed, around 89% were seen once. V usage is TRBV11-1 and J usage is TRBJ1-1, with D possibly TRBD1 on 5 matching bases. Material for sequencing was peripheral blood. The source is a young man with active or convalescent COVID-19. The CDR3 reads CASSLGAGYEAFF. DNA of the CDR3: TGTGCCAGCAGCCTTGGGGCGGGGTATGAAGCTTTCTTT.